One and the same sample provided the 26 T cell receptor beta chains below, sequenced in a study of identical twins. Via MiXCR, TCRdb re-called the 5' RACE reads, giving one row per CDR3 protein. The sample lists roughly 250,000 distinct CDR3 sequences; about 14% were seen once. Material for sequencing was memory (CD45RO+) T cells sorted from blood. These receptors all stem from a woman younger than 35 in good health.

Note on this clonotype: At one end the junction does not follow the germline gene, possibly because of a read error. The J gene is TRBJ2-1, the V gene TRBV3-1; 11 bases agree with TRBD2. The CDR3 runs 13 residues. Germline CDR1 is LGHDT and CDR2 is YNNKEL (reference sequence). CDR3 DNA: TGTGCCAGCAGCCGCCTAGCGGGAGGCCTTTTCCGTTTC. It is translated as CASSRLAGGLFRF.

Comment on this clonotype: This may arise from a read error, as a much more abundant clone is one base away. V gene TRBV7-8 combines with J gene TRBJ2-7; D gene uncertain. The CDR3 runs 12 residues. The germline V gene has CDR1 SGHVS and CDR2 FQNEAQ. CDR3 in amino acids: CATSLVPYEQYF. CDR3 DNA: TGTGCCACCAGCTTAGTCCCCTACGAGCAGTACTTC. Combining the CDR3 with reference TRBV7-8 and TRBJ2-7 gives the whole variable domain GAGVSQSPRYKVAKRGQDVALRCDPISGHVSLFWYQQALGQGPEFLTYFQNEAQLDKSGLPSDRFFAERPEGSVSTLKIQRTQQEDSAVYLCATSLVPYEQYFGPGTRLTVT.

J is TRBJ1-3 and V is TRBV18; D is ambiguous. Germline lookup yields CDR1 KGHSH and CDR2 LQKENI. Between the trimmed V and J ends, which lost 2 bases and 8 bases, there was a span of 10 bases. The CDR3 is made up of 13 amino acids. This CDR3 reads CASSPGPQDTIYF. In DNA form, the CDR3 reads TGTGCCAGCTCACCAGGGCCGCAGGACACCATATATTTT.

This clonotype was picked up a small number of times. The chain combines TRBV18 with TRBJ2-5; no clear D gene. The CDR3 loop spans 14 amino acids. Trimming pared 3 bases from V and 3 bases from J, leaving 11 bases between. Germline CDR1 and CDR2: KGHSH and LQKENI. This CDR3 reads CASSPTTYEETQYF. For the CDR3, the DNA is TGTGCCAGCTCACCCACTACTTACGAAGAGACCCAGTACTTC.

This clonotype was recorded at least ten times. The V and J genes are TRBV5-1 and TRBJ2-1, with a weak D call TRBD2 (6 bases). V was cut by 3 bases and J by 12 bases, with 13 bases left in between. The CDR3 spans 12 residues. Per the germline V gene, CDR1 is SGHRS and CDR2 is YFSETQ. CDR3 protein: CASSYPDGGQFF. CDR3 sequence (DNA): TGCGCCAGCAGCTATCCGGACGGGGGGCAGTTCTTC.

In this sample, this clonotype turned up a few times. The chain recombines TRBV12-3 or TRBV12-4 with TRBJ2-1; TRBD2 matches at 10 bases. The CDR3 is 16 residues long. Losses at the gene ends were 6 bases for V and 4 bases for J; bases not matched to a gene: 9. The CDR3: CASSQGSGRVYNEQFF. The CDR3 nucleotides are TGTGCCAGCAGCCAGGGGAGCGGGAGGGTGTACAATGAGCAGTTCTTC.

The CDR3 DNA reads as TGTGCCAGCAGCTCCGGGGGCGGGGGGGCCATAGAGACCCAGTACTTC. Protein product: CASSSGGGGAIETQYF. The chain uses TRBV7-2 and TRBJ2-5, with 9 bases identical to TRBD2. The CDR3 consists of 16 residues. V was pared by 4 bases and J by 4 bases, with 10 bases of the junction left unmatched. Per the germline V gene, CDR1 is SGHTA and CDR2 is FQGNSA.

The rearrangement links TRBV5-1 to TRBJ1-1; D unclear. V lost 4 bases to trimming and J lost 4 bases, with 17 bases between them. CDR3 length: 15 residues. Per germline, CDR1 SGHRS and CDR2 YFSETQ. The CDR3 loop is CASSQLHGLATEAFF. In DNA form, the CDR3 reads TGCGCCAGCAGCCAACTACACGGACTGGCCACTGAAGCTTTCTTT.

This clonotype was seen at least ten times. CDR3 amino acids: CATSPGPHSTDTQYF. Written as DNA, the CDR3 is TGTGCCACCAGCCCGGGACCCCATAGCACAGATACGCAGTATTTT. The chain has TRBV15 and TRBJ2-3, with D perhaps being TRBD1 or TRBD2 (5 bases each). The CDR3 runs 15 residues. The germline CDR1 and CDR2 sequences are LNHNV and YYDKDF (reference sequence). V shed 5 bases and J shed 0 bases, with 12 bases lying between them.

This clonotype was observed many times. The chain has TRBV5-8 and TRBJ2-4, with D tentatively TRBD1 (6 bases). V shed 5 bases and J shed 1 base, with 16 bases lying between them. Germline CDR1 reads SGHTS; CDR2 reads YDEGEE. This CDR3 comprises 16 residues. In DNA, the CDR3 is TGTGCCAGCAGTCCGAGGTTGGACAGTGCCAAAAACATTCAGTACTTC. It yields the protein CASSPRLDSAKNIQYF.

The gene calls are TRBV15 and TRBJ2-3; TRBD2 aligns across 8 bases. The CDR3 has 14 residues. The trim removed 6 bases at V and 5 bases at J, leaving 7 bases unmatched. Germline CDR1 and CDR2: LNHNV and YYDKDF (reference sequence). The CDR3 bases are TGTGCCACCAGACGGGGGGGCGGTGAAGATACGCAGTATTTT. Translating it yields CATRRGGGEDTQYF.

This clonotype was seen only a few times. This chain joins TRBV20-1 and TRBJ2-2; D may be TRBD2 (5 bases). This CDR3 has 14 residues. With 1 base removed from V and 0 bases from J, the gap between germline ends came to 6 bases. CDR1 and CDR2 from the germline V gene are DFQATT and SNEGSKA (reference sequence). The CDR3 DNA follows: TGCAGTGCTAGAGCGGGGTCGAACACCGGGGAGCTGTTTTTT. Protein sequence: CSARAGSNTGELFF.

Written as DNA, the CDR3 is TGCAGTGTTACACGGGGCGGTAGTACCTACGAGCAGTACTTC. Residues: CSVTRGGSTYEQYF. The chain couples TRBV20-1 to TRBJ2-7; D tentatively reads TRBD1 or TRBD2 (5 bases each). V gave up 7 bases and J gave up 2 bases, with 18 bases separating them. Germline loops: CDR1 DFQATT, CDR2 SNEGSKA (reference sequence). This CDR3 is built from 14 residues.

The chain has TRBV15 and TRBJ1-1; D gene ambiguous. The germline V gene encodes CDR1 LNHNV and CDR2 YYDKDF (reference sequence). CDR3 size: 13 residues. V was pared by 0 bases and J by 6 bases, with 8 bases between. The CDR3 spells CATSRDLIAEAFF. CDR3 nucleotide sequence: TGTGCCACCAGCAGAGATCTAATCGCTGAAGCTTTCTTT. Looking up the rest from reference TRBV15 and TRBJ1-1 gives the full variable domain: DAMVIQNPRYQVTQFGKPVTLSCSQTLNHNVMYWYQQKSSQAPKLLFHYYDKDFNNEADTPDNFQSRRPNTSFCFLDIRSPGLGDTAMYLCATSRDLIAEAFFGQGTRLTVV.

Many counts were recorded for this clonotype. The gene calls are TRBV27 and TRBJ2-1; D perhaps matches TRBD1 (5 bases). The CDR3 covers 13 residues. Trimming took 10 bases from V and 5 from J, leaving 15 bases between them. Germline assignment: CDR1 MNHEY and CDR2 SMNVEV (reference sequence). The CDR3 protein is CATPRQGNNEQFF. CDR3 sequence (DNA): TGTGCCACCCCCCGGCAGGGCAACAATGAGCAGTTCTTC.

The V and J genes are TRBV20-1 and TRBJ2-2, with D uncertain. The CDR3 is 13 amino acids. The V end lost 0 bases, the J end lost 3 bases, and 5 bases lay between the germline ends. From germline, CDR1 is DFQATT and CDR2 SNEGSKA (reference sequence). CDR3 sequence reads: CSAREGYTGELFF. CDR3 nucleotide sequence: TGCAGTGCTAGAGAGGGGTACACCGGGGAGCTGTTTTTT.

This clonotype appeared many times. The CDR3 sequence is CASSLVDRTNQPQHF. For the CDR3, the DNA is TGTGCCAGCAGTTTAGTGGACAGGACTAATCAGCCCCAGCATTTT. This chain links TRBV12-3 or TRBV12-4 with TRBJ1-5; 7 nucleotides agree with TRBD1. The CDR3 loop spans 15 amino acids. V gave up 1 base and J gave up 4 bases; unmatched junction bases: 4.

This clonotype was found a few times. The chain recombines TRBV2 with TRBJ1-2; D gene uncertain. V lost 5 bases to trimming and J lost 2 bases, with 9 bases between them. Germline CDR1 reads SNHLY; CDR2 reads FYNNEI. The CDR3 length is 13 residues. The CDR3 region is CASSRSVNYGYTF. The CDR3 DNA reads as TGTGCCAGCAGTCGGTCGGTAAACTATGGCTACACCTTC.

This chain connects TRBV27 to TRBJ2-6; tentative D call: TRBD1 (5 bases). Germline V gene data show CDR1 as MNHEY and CDR2 as SMNVEV (reference sequence). The V and J ends lost 6 bases and 0 bases respectively, with 12 bases between them. The CDR3 is made up of 16 amino acids. The chain's CDR3 is CASRTGASSGANVLTF. The CDR3 DNA reads as TGTGCCAGCAGGACTGGGGCGAGCTCTGGGGCCAACGTCCTGACTTTC.

This clonotype was seen many times. The CDR3 DNA sequence: TGTGCCAGCAGCTGGGACGGGGCCAGAAGCTCCTACAATGAGCAGTTCTTC. It encodes CASSWDGARSSYNEQFF. V and J are TRBV5-5 and TRBJ2-1, with D tentatively TRBD1 or TRBD2 (5 bases each). Germline assignment: CDR1 SGHKS and CDR2 YYEKEE (reference sequence). The ends were cut back, 3 bases at V and 0 bases at J, with 16 bases in the middle. The CDR3 extends over 17 amino acids.

This clonotype was observed many times. This chain uses TRBV24-1 with TRBJ2-1; D is possibly TRBD2 (5 bases). The CDR3 sequence is 13 residues long. Germline assignment: CDR1 KGHDR and CDR2 SFDVKD. Between the trimmed V and J ends, which lost 1 base and 9 bases, there was a span of 9 bases. The CDR3 region is CATSDFRRGEQFF. The CDR3 nucleotides read TGTGCCACCAGTGATTTTCGACGGGGTGAGCAGTTCTTC.

V and J are TRBV2 and TRBJ2-7, with a tentative D call TRBD2 (5 bases). Germline V gene data show CDR1 as SNHLY and CDR2 as FYNNEI. V lost 6 bases and J 2 bases, leaving 14 bases between the germline ends. The CDR3 consists of 14 residues. CDR3 in DNA: TGTGCCAGCAGACGGGAACTTCGAGCCTACGAGCAGTACTTC. This encodes CASRRELRAYEQYF.

This chain uses TRBV4-1 with TRBJ2-1; TRBD2 matches at 7 bases. This CDR3 contains 16 residues. CDR1 MGHRA and CDR2 YSYEKL come from the germline V gene. V dropped 0 bases and J dropped 4; count of bases not matched to a gene: 6. CDR3 bases: TGCGCCAGCAGCCAAGAGGCTAGCGGACTGTACAATGAGCAGTTCTTC. Translating gives CASSQEASGLYNEQFF.

This clonotype turned up a few times. V is TRBV6-5 and J is TRBJ2-5; TRBD1 or TRBD2 may be the D gene (5 bases each). V was pared by 5 bases and J by 4 bases, with 8 bases between. CDR1 and CDR2 (germline): MNHEY, SVGAGI. CDR3 length: 12 residues. The CDR3 sequence: CASSTGGETQYF. In nucleotides, the CDR3 is TGTGCCAGCAGTACTGGGGGAGAGACCCAGTACTTC.

In its sample, this clonotype was seen many times. The chain couples TRBV29-1 to TRBJ1-2; unclear D gene. There are 13 residues in the CDR3. Looked up from germline, CDR1 is SQVTM and CDR2 is ANQGSEA. Deletions cut 2 bases from V and 4 bases from J, with 11 bases between. The CDR3 loop reads CSVENRLGYGYTF. CDR3 coding DNA: TGCAGCGTTGAAAATCGACTGGGCTATGGCTACACCTTC.

In this sample, this clonotype turned up many times. This chain links TRBV2 with TRBJ2-1; perhaps TRBD1 as D (5 bases). The germline V and J ends were trimmed by 6 bases and 0 bases, with 21 bases remaining between them. The length of the CDR3 is 18 residues. Germline V lookup: CDR1 SNHLY, CDR2 FYNNEI. CDR3 protein: CASSLLVGLDDSYNEQFF. CDR3 nucleotide sequence: TGTGCCAGCAGCCTCCTGGTGGGGCTAGACGACTCCTACAATGAGCAGTTCTTC.